This is a list of T cell receptor beta chains from one sample in a study of shared clonotypes between healthy human individuals. This table comes from immunoSEQ multiplex PCR, and its TCRdb copy is limited to in-frame clones, with some not included. The sample holds 850,000 to 1,200,000 clones, more than 60% seen once. Sequenced input: memory CD4+ T cells sorted from blood. The receptors stem from a man aged 18 to 35 in good health. The conserved cysteine and the conserved F or W are not part of the CDR3 here. Only some rows state a clone size, as once, few, many or a class for expanded clones.

J gene | CDR3 length | V gene | clone size | CDR3 protein
TRBJ2-3 | 13 | TRBV7-3 | - | ASSRTGGTEDTQY
TRBJ1-5 | 13 | TRBV2 | - | ASSAGTGGGQPQH
TRBJ2-3 | 17 | TRBV7-2 | - | ASSLEEAGTAGGRDTQY
TRBJ1-5 | 13 | TRBV10-2 | - | ASRLGAQINQPQH
TRBJ1-6 | 11 | TRBV6-6 | - | ASSYGANSPLH
TRBJ1-5 | 12 | TRBV6-5 | few | ASSYRTGDQPQH
TRBJ2-2 | 12 | TRBV11-1 | many | ASSLSGNTGELF
TRBJ2-7 | 13 | TRBV7-8 | - | ASSLAGLAGNEQY
TRBJ2-7 | 11 | TRBV6-1 | - | ASCPGQGYEQY
TRBJ1-3 | 12 | TRBV5-1 | - | ASSPGGVGNTIY
TRBJ2-3 | 14 | TRBV18 | - | ASSQSSGPTTDTQY
TRBJ2-7 | 13 | TRBV10-3 | - | AISESVQGDYEQY
TRBJ1-5 | 10 | TRBV28 | few | ASSFRGQPQH
TRBJ2-3 | 12 | TRBV30 | few | AWSAGGPADTQY
TRBJ2-1 | 13 | TRBV7-9 | - | ASSPNSAGYNEQF
TRBJ2-7 | 12 | TRBV6-1 | - | ASSETQGWGEQY
TRBJ2-3 | 9 | TRBV20-1 | - | SARRWDTQY
TRBJ2-6 | 16 | TRBV28 | few | ASSLLRTAISGANVLT
TRBJ2-4 | 13 | TRBV5-4 | - | ASSSRAGVSIIQY
TRBJ1-1 | 14 | TRBV5-1 | once | ASSLAPGQGVSEAF
TRBJ2-4 | 14 | TRBV28 | few | ASSWGQMLAKNIQY
TRBJ1-4 | 13 | TRBV5-6 | - | ASSIQGASNEKLF
TRBJ2-1 | 12 | TRBV4-1 | once | ASRRDPGYNEQF
TRBJ2-4 | 12 | TRBV29-1 | - | SAQATSGVDIQY
TRBJ2-2 | 11 | TRBV11-3 | - | ASSSRVGGELF
TRBJ2-3 | 12 | TRBV6-5 | - | ASSPGQPTDTQY
TRBJ1-2 | 12 | TRBV4-3 | - | ASSQLTGGGGYT
TRBJ2-1 | 10 | TRBV10-3 | - | AIGLAGGEQF
TRBJ2-7 | 11 | TRBV7-2 | once | ASSSGLSYEQY
TRBJ1-1 | 9 | TRBV1 | - | TSSQDTEAF
TRBJ1-6 | 13 | TRBV28 | few | ASSSEPIYNSPLH
TRBJ2-7 | 13 | TRBV5-1 | - | ASSLLGEVSYEQY
TRBJ1-1 | 11 | TRBV19 | many | ASSIKRGTEAF
TRBJ2-7 | 12 | TRBV5-1 | - | ASSWTSGTYEQY
TRBJ2-7 | 12 | TRBV10-2 | - | ASKDVRDTYEQY
TRBJ1-6 | 12 | TRBV10-3 | - | AISLGQGNSPLH
TRBJ2-3 | 12 | TRBV11-3 | - | ASSTLAGGPVLY
TRBJ2-1 | 11 | TRBV10-3 | - | AISFREYNEQF
TRBJ1-1 | 12 | TRBV15 | - | ATSYRDRAPEAF
TRBJ2-4 | 13 | TRBV5-6 | - | ASSLTSGSRNIQY
TRBJ1-1 | 14 | TRBV11-3 | - | ASSLDATGFGTEAF